The sequence of this T cell receptor (beta chain) was determined in a study of identical twins. The V gene end was trimmed by 0 bases and the J gene end by 1 base; junction bases not matched to a gene: 9. Germline V gene data show CDR1 as SGHRS and CDR2 as YFSETQ. CDR3 length: 17 amino acids. TCRdb recomputed calls from the 5' RACE reads with MiXCR, one row per CDR3 protein. The table shows over 200,000 distinct CDR3 sequences, with less than 9.5% occurring only once. The chain employs TRBV5-1 and TRBJ1-1; TRBD1 matches at 7 bases. Sequences were obtained from memory (CD45RO+) T cells sorted from blood. This clonotype was obtained from a woman younger than 35 in good health. For the CDR3, the DNA is TGCGCCAGCAGCTTGGGGATATCCGGGACAGCGAACACTGAAGCTTTCTTT. It yields the protein CASSLGISGTANTEAFF.